This is a list of T cell receptor beta chains from one sample in a study of blood T cell repertoires in COVID-19. Sequencing used immunoSEQ multiplex PCR; TCRdb keeps in-frame clones, though not all of them. The sample gives 120,000 to 150,000 clones, roughly 84% of which show up once; 5% to 7% is in the top ten. Sequenced input: PBMCs or T cells enriched from blood (not recorded which). Receptors were obtained from a woman aged 45-65 years who had been exposed to COVID-19. CDR3s include the opening cysteine and the closing phenylalanine or tryptophan. D genes are given only for firm matches. Expanded clones get a size class; other rows say once, few or many, or leave the size out.

J gene: TRBJ2-1; V gene: TRBV4-3; clone size: -; D gene: -; CDR3 DNA: TGCGCCAGCAGCCAAGAGTCAGGGAATGAGCAGTTCTTC; CDR3 protein: CASSQESGNEQFF
J gene: TRBJ2-7; V gene: TRBV2; clone size: -; D gene: -; CDR3 DNA: TGTGCCAGCAGTGAAGCGCGGGACAGTAAATACGAGCAGTACTTC; CDR3 protein: CASSEARDSKYEQYF
J gene: TRBJ1-1; V gene: TRBV5-4; clone size: -; D gene: -; CDR3 DNA: TGTGCCAGCAGCACGTCGGGGGGAGGGACTGAAGCTTTCTTT; CDR3 protein: CASSTSGGGTEAFF
J gene: TRBJ2-1; V gene: TRBV30; clone size: -; D gene: TRBD1; CDR3 DNA: TGTGCCTGCATTACAGGGGGAACCTCCTACAATGAGCAGTTCTTC; CDR3 protein: CACITGGTSYNEQFF
J gene: TRBJ2-3; V gene: TRBV10-3; clone size: -; D gene: TRBD1; CDR3 DNA: TGTGCCATCAGTCCGGGACAGGGAACAGATACGCAGTATTTT; CDR3 protein: CAISPGQGTDTQYF
J gene: TRBJ1-2; V gene: TRBV11-2; clone size: -; D gene: -; CDR3 DNA: TGTGCCAGCAGCTTAGATGGCCGCTATGGCTACACCTTC; CDR3 protein: CASSLDGRYGYTF
J gene: TRBJ2-3; V gene: TRBV5-1; clone size: -; D gene: -; CDR3 DNA: TGCGCCAGCAGCTTGGAGGGGCAGAAAATATTGGATACGCAGTATTTT; CDR3 protein: CASSLEGQKILDTQYF
J gene: TRBJ2-1; V gene: TRBV30; clone size: -; D gene: -; CDR3 DNA: TGTGCCTTATGGGGCTTACCTGGTGATGAGCAGTTCTTC; CDR3 protein: CALWGLPGDEQFF
J gene: TRBJ1-4; V gene: TRBV6-5; clone size: -; D gene: -; CDR3 DNA: TGTGCCAGCAGTAGCAAACCTACCAGGGAAAAACTGTTTTTT; CDR3 protein: CASSSKPTREKLFF
J gene: TRBJ1-4; V gene: TRBV2; clone size: once; D gene: -; CDR3 DNA: TGTGCCAGCAGTGAATTCTCAGGGGCCTTGACTAATGAAAAACTGTTTTTT; CDR3 protein: CASSEFSGALTNEKLFF
J gene: TRBJ2-1; V gene: TRBV7-6; clone size: -; D gene: -; CDR3 DNA: TGTGCCAGCAGCTTAGATATAGCGACATACAATGAGCAGTTCTTC; CDR3 protein: CASSLDIATYNEQFF
J gene: TRBJ1-2; V gene: TRBV27; clone size: once; D gene: -; CDR3 DNA: TGTGCCAGCAGCCGTAAGGGGGAGAGGGGCTACACCTTC; CDR3 protein: CASSRKGERGYTF
J gene: TRBJ2-7; V gene: TRBV6-6; clone size: -; D gene: -; CDR3 DNA: TGTGCCAGCAGTTACTCTAGCGGCCGTAGCTCCTACGAGCAGTACTTC; CDR3 protein: CASSYSSGRSSYEQYF
J gene: TRBJ1-1; V gene: TRBV5-4; clone size: -; D gene: -; CDR3 DNA: TGTGCCAGCAGCTCGCAAAGGGGGATTGAAGCTTTCTTT; CDR3 protein: CASSSQRGIEAFF
J gene: TRBJ2-7; V gene: TRBV27; clone size: -; D gene: TRBD1; CDR3 DNA: TGTGCCACTCGTCTTCAGGGGGACCACGAGCAGTACTTC; CDR3 protein: CATRLQGDHEQYF
J gene: TRBJ2-1; V gene: TRBV19; clone size: -; D gene: -; CDR3 DNA: TGTGCCAGTCAGAGGACAGTCCATGAGCAGTTCTTC; CDR3 protein: CASQRTVHEQFF
J gene: TRBJ1-5; V gene: TRBV27; clone size: -; D gene: -; CDR3 DNA: TGTGCCAGCAGTTCCTTATATGGCCAGCCCCAGCATTTT; CDR3 protein: CASSSLYGQPQHF
J gene: TRBJ2-7; V gene: TRBV5-4; clone size: -; D gene: -; CDR3 DNA: TGTGCCAGCAGCAAACTAGAAACCTACGAGCAGTACTTC; CDR3 protein: CASSKLETYEQYF
J gene: TRBJ2-7; V gene: TRBV6-2/TRBV6-3; clone size: -; D gene: TRBD2; CDR3 DNA: TGTGCCAGCAGCCCCGCAGCGGGGGCCTCTAGGGAGCAGTACTTC; CDR3 protein: CASSPAAGASREQYF
J gene: TRBJ1-1; V gene: TRBV18; clone size: -; D gene: -; CDR3 DNA: TGTGCCAGCTCACTCAACGCGGCCGGGAACACTGAAGCTTTCTTT; CDR3 protein: CASSLNAAGNTEAFF
J gene: TRBJ1-2; V gene: TRBV25-1; clone size: -; D gene: TRBD1; CDR3 DNA: TGTGCCAGCAGGACAGGGGGTGGCTACACCTTC; CDR3 protein: CASRTGGGYTF
J gene: TRBJ1-1; V gene: TRBV29-1; clone size: -; D gene: -; CDR3 DNA: TGCAGCGTCGCGTTCGGGACAGAAGCTTTCTTT; CDR3 protein: CSVAFGTEAFF
J gene: TRBJ1-2; V gene: TRBV27; clone size: once; D gene: -; CDR3 DNA: TGTGCCAGCAGTGGTGGCACCTATGGCTACACCTTC; CDR3 protein: CASSGGTYGYTF
J gene: TRBJ1-5; V gene: TRBV28; clone size: -; D gene: TRBD1; CDR3 DNA: TGTGCCAGCAGCTTCCCGACAGGGGTAGGACAGCCCCAGCATTTT; CDR3 protein: CASSFPTGVGQPQHF
J gene: TRBJ2-7; V gene: TRBV11-2; clone size: -; D gene: -; CDR3 DNA: TGTGCCAGCAGCTACCCTCAAGGGGGGGTCCGGAACGAGCAGTACTTC; CDR3 protein: CASSYPQGGVRNEQYF
J gene: TRBJ2-1; V gene: TRBV27; clone size: once; D gene: -; CDR3 DNA: TGTGCCAGCAGTTTTACTAGTACAGCTGGCGAGCAGTTCTTC; CDR3 protein: CASSFTSTAGEQFF
J gene: TRBJ2-5; V gene: TRBV19; clone size: few; D gene: TRBD2; CDR3 DNA: TGTGCCAGTAGTAAAGGACTAGCGGGGGGTAAAGAGACCCAGTACTTC; CDR3 protein: CASSKGLAGGKETQYF
J gene: TRBJ2-7; V gene: TRBV27; clone size: -; D gene: TRBD1; CDR3 DNA: TGTGCCAGCAGTTTCAGGGACAGAGGGGACGAGCAGTACTTC; CDR3 protein: CASSFRDRGDEQYF
J gene: TRBJ2-7; V gene: TRBV2; clone size: -; D gene: -; CDR3 DNA: TGTGCCAGCCGTGAGACAGGACCCTACGAGCAGTACTTC; CDR3 protein: CASRETGPYEQYF
J gene: TRBJ2-1; V gene: TRBV13; clone size: -; D gene: TRBD2; CDR3 DNA: TGTGCCAGCAGCTTAGGGCCGGGACTATTCAATGAGCAGTTCTTC; CDR3 protein: CASSLGPGLFNEQFF
J gene: TRBJ2-7; V gene: TRBV19; clone size: -; D gene: TRBD1; CDR3 DNA: TGTGCCAGTAACAGGGACAGTTCCTACGAGCAGTACTTC; CDR3 protein: CASNRDSSYEQYF
J gene: TRBJ2-3; V gene: TRBV2; clone size: -; D gene: -; CDR3 DNA: TGTGCCAGCACTGCGGGGGCCACAGATACGCAGTATTTT; CDR3 protein: CASTAGATDTQYF
J gene: TRBJ2-1; V gene: TRBV5-4; clone size: -; D gene: TRBD2; CDR3 DNA: TGTGCCAGCAGCCCGGGACTAGCGGGTTACAATGAGCAGTTCTTC; CDR3 protein: CASSPGLAGYNEQFF
J gene: TRBJ2-5; V gene: TRBV2; clone size: -; D gene: TRBD2; CDR3 DNA: TGTGCCAGCTTTAGCGGGGGGGGCGAGACCCAGTACTTC; CDR3 protein: CASFSGGGETQYF
J gene: TRBJ2-1; V gene: TRBV6-5; clone size: -; D gene: TRBD1; CDR3 DNA: TGTGCCAGCAGTTACGGTTTGACAGGGAATTACAATGAGCAGTTCTTC; CDR3 protein: CASSYGLTGNYNEQFF
J gene: TRBJ1-2; V gene: TRBV5-1; clone size: -; D gene: TRBD1; CDR3 DNA: TGCGCCAGCAGCTGGACAGGGGCAAGCTATGGCTACACCTTC; CDR3 protein: CASSWTGASYGYTF
J gene: TRBJ2-7; V gene: TRBV5-4; clone size: -; D gene: -; CDR3 DNA: TGTGCCAGCAGCCCCCCGGGGGATAGAGGGCTAGACGAGCAGTACTTC; CDR3 protein: CASSPPGDRGLDEQYF
J gene: TRBJ2-1; V gene: TRBV18; clone size: few; D gene: TRBD2; CDR3 DNA: TGTGCCAGCTCACCGGGGACTAGCGCGGGGGATGAGCAGTTCTTC; CDR3 protein: CASSPGTSAGDEQFF
J gene: TRBJ2-7; V gene: TRBV19; clone size: -; D gene: -; CDR3 DNA: TGTGCCAGTAGTTCCTTCGGGAAGGGGACTCCCTACGAGCAGTACTTC; CDR3 protein: CASSSFGKGTPYEQYF
J gene: TRBJ2-7; V gene: TRBV23-1; clone size: -; D gene: -; CDR3 DNA: TGCGCCAGCAGTCAAGACTGGTACTTC; CDR3 protein: CASSQDWYF
J gene: TRBJ1-1; V gene: TRBV5-1; clone size: few; D gene: -; CDR3 DNA: TGCGCCAGCAGTCGCGATGGGGGCCGCTGGAACACTGAAGCTTTCTTT; CDR3 protein: CASSRDGGRWNTEAFF
J gene: TRBJ1-2; V gene: TRBV12-3/TRBV12-4; clone size: -; D gene: -; CDR3 DNA: TGTGCCAGCAGTCCGCAGGAAGGCTACACCTTC; CDR3 protein: CASSPQEGYTF